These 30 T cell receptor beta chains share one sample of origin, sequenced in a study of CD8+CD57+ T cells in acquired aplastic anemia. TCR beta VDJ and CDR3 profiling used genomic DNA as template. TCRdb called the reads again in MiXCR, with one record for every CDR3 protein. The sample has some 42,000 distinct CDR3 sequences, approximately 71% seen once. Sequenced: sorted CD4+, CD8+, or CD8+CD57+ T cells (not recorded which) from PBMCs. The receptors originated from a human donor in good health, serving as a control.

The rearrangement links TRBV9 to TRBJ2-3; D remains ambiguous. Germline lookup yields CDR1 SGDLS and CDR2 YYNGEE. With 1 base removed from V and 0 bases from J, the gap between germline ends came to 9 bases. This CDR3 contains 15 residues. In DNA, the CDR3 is TGTGCCAGCAGCGTAAGTCCCGGGAGCACAGATACGCAGTATTTT. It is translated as CASSVSPGSTDTQYF.

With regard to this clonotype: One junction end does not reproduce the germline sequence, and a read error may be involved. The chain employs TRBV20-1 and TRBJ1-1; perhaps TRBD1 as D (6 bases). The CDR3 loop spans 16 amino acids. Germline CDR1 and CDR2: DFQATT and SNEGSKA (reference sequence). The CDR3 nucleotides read TGCGGTGCTAGACGACAGGTACCCTTGGCTAGCACTGGAGCTTTCTTT. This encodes CGARRQVPLASTGAFF.

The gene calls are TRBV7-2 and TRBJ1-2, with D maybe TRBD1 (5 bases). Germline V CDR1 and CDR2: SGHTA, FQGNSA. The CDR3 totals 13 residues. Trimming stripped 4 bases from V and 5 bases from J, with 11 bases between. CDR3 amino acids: CASSYDRGYGYTF. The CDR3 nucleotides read TGTGCCAGCAGCTACGACAGAGGGTATGGCTACACCTTC.

The DNA for the CDR3 is TGTGCCAGCAGCTGGACAGCAGGGGAGCAGTACTTC. Translating gives CASSWTAGEQYF. V usage is TRBV7-9 and J usage is TRBJ2-7; possibly TRBD1 for D (6 bases). Germline values: CDR1 SEHNR, CDR2 FQNEAQ (reference sequence). V lost 4 bases to trimming and J lost 7 bases, with 11 bases between them. The CDR3 contains 12 residues.

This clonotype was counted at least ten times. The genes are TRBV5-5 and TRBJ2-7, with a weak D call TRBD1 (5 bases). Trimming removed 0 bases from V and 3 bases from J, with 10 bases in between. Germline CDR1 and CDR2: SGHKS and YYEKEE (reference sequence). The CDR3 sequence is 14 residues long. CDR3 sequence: CASSLETGDYEQYF. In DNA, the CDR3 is TGTGCCAGCAGCTTGGAAACAGGAGACTACGAGCAGTACTTC. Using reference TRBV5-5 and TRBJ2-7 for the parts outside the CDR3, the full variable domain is DAGVTQSPTHLIKTRGQQVTLRCSPISGHKSVSWYQQVLGQGPQFIFQYYEKEERGRGNFPDRFSARQFPNYSSELNVNALLLGDSALYLCASSLETGDYEQYFGPGTRLTVT.

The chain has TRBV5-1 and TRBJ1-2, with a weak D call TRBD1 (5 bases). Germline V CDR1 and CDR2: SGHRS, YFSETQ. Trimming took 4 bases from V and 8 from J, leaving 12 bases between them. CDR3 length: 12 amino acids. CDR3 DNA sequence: TGCGCCAGCAGCCGAGGGGATCGGGGCTACACCTTC. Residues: CASSRGDRGYTF.

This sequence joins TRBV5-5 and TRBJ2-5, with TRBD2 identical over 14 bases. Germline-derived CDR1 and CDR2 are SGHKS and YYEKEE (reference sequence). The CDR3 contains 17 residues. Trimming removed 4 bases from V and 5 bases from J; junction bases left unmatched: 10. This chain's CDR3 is CASSQTSGGGPRETQYF. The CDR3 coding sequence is TGTGCCAGCAGCCAGACTAGCGGGGGGGGCCCCCGCGAGACCCAGTACTTC.

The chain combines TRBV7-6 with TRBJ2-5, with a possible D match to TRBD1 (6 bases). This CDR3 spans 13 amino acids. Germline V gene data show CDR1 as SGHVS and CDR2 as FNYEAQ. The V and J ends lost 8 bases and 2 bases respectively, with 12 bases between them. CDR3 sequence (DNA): TGTGCCAGCGTCAACAGGGATCAAGAGACCCAGTACTTC. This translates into CASVNRDQETQYF.

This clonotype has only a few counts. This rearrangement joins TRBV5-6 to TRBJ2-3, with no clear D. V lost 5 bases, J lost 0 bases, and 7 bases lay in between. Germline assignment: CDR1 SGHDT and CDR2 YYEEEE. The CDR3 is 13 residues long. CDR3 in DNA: TGTGCCAGCAGATACGGGAGCACAGATACGCAGTATTTT. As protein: CASRYGSTDTQYF.

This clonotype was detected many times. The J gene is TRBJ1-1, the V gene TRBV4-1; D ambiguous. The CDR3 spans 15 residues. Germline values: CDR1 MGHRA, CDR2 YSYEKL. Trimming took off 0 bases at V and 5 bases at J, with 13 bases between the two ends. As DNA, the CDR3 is TGCGCCAGCAGCCAAGACCGGGGATGGGAAACTGAAGCTTTCTTT. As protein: CASSQDRGWETEAFF.

Here the CDR3 reads CASSSGQFTDTQYF. Written as DNA, the CDR3 is TGTGCCAGCAGCTCCGGACAGTTCACAGATACGCAGTATTTT. The gene calls are TRBV7-2 and TRBJ2-3; D is perhaps TRBD1 (6 bases). Germline-derived CDR1 and CDR2 are SGHTA and FQGNSA. V gave up 4 bases and J gave up 2 bases, with 10 bases separating them. The CDR3 length is 14 residues.

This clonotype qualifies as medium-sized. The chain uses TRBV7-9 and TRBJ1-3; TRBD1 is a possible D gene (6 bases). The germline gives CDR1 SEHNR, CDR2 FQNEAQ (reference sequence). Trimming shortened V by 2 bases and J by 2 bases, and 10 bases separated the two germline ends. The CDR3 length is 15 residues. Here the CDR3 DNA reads TGTGCCAGCAGCTTACGGGGGGCGGCTGGAAACACCATATATTTT. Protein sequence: CASSLRGAAGNTIYF.

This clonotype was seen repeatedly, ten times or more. The CDR3 sequence: CAWSRDVTSYNEQFF. The CDR3 DNA reads TGTGCCTGGAGTCGGGACGTAACTTCCTACAATGAGCAGTTCTTC. The V call is TRBV30, the J call TRBJ2-1; D could derive from TRBD1 or TRBD2 (5 bases each). From germline, CDR1 is GTSNPN and CDR2 SVGIG (reference sequence). Between the trimmed V and J ends, which lost 2 bases and 1 base, there was a span of 12 bases. The CDR3 spans 15 residues.

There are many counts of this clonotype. CDR3 loop: CASSLGPALAGMDNEQFF. In DNA form, the CDR3 reads TGTGCCAGCAGCTTGGGCCCCGCCCTAGCGGGGATGGACAATGAGCAGTTCTTC. The chain is built from TRBV5-5 and TRBJ2-1; 9 bases agree with TRBD2. From germline, CDR1 is SGHKS and CDR2 YYEKEE (reference sequence). Trimming cost V 0 bases and J 5 bases; bases outside gene matches: 12. There are 18 residues in the CDR3.

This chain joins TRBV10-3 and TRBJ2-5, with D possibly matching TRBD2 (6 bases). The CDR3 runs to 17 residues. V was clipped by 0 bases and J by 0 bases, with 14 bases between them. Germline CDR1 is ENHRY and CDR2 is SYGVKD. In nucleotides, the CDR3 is TGTGCCATCAGTGAGTCGGTTAGCGGAGCGTACCAAGAGACCCAGTACTTC. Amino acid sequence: CAISESVSGAYQETQYF.

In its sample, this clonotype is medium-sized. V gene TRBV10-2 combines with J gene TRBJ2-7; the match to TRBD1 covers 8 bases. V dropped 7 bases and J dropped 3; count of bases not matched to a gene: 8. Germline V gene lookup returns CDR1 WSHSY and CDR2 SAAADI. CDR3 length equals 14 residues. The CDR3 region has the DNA TGCGCCAGCAACACTGGACAGGGTTTCTACGAGCAGTACTTC. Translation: CASNTGQGFYEQYF.

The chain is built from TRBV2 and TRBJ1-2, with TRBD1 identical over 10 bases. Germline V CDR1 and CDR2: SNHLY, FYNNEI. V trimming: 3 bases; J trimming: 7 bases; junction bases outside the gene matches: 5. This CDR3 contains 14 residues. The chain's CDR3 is CASSEGTGVGGYTF. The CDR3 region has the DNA TGTGCCAGCAGTGAGGGGACAGGGGTGGGTGGCTACACCTTC.

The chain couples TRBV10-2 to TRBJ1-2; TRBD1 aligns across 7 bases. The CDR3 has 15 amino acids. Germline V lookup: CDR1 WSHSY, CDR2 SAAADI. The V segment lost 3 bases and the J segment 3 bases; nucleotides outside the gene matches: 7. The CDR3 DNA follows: TGCGCCAGCAGTGAAACCTTAACAGGGGACTATGGCTACACCTTC. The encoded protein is CASSETLTGDYGYTF.

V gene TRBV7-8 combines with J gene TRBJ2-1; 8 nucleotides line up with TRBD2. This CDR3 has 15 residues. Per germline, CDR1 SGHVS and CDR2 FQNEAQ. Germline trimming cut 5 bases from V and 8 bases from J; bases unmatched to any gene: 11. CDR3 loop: CASSNLRGGRDEQFF. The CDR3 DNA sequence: TGTGCCAGCAGCAACTTACGGGGGGGCCGGGATGAGCAGTTCTTC. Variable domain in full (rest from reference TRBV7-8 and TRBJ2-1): GAGVSQSPRYKVAKRGQDVALRCDPISGHVSLFWYQQALGQGPEFLTYFQNEAQLDKSGLPSDRFFAERPEGSVSTLKIQRTQQEDSAVYLCASSNLRGGRDEQFFGPGTRLTVL.

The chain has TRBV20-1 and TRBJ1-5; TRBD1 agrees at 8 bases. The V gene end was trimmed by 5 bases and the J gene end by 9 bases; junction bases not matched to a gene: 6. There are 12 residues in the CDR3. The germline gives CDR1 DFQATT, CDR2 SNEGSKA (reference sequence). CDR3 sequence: CSAAQGAGPQHF. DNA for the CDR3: TGCAGTGCTGCGCAGGGGGCCGGGCCCCAGCATTTT.

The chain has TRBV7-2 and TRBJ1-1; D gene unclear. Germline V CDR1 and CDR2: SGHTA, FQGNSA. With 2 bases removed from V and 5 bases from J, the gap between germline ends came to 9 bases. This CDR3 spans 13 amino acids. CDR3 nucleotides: TGTGCCAGCAGCTTACTGGAGCGAACTGAAGCTTTCTTT. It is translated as CASSLLERTEAFF.

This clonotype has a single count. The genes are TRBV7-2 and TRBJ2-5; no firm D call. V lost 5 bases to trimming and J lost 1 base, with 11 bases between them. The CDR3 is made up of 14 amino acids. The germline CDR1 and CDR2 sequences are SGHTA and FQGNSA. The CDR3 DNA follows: TGTGCCAGCAGCACAGACATGGCCCAAGAGACCCAGTACTTC. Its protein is CASSTDMAQETQYF.

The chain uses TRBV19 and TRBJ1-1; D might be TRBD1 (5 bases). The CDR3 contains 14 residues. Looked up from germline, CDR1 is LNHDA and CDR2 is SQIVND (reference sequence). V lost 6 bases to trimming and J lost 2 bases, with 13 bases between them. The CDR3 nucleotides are TGTGCCAGTAGGGCAGGGCTGACAAACACTGAAGCTTTCTTT. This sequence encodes CASRAGLTNTEAFF.

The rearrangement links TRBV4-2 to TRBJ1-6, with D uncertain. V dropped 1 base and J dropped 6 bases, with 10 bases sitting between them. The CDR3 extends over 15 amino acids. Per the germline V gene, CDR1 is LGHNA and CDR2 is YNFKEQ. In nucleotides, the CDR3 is TGTGCCAGCAGCCAAGTCGGGGAGGGTAATTCACCCCTCCACTTT. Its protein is CASSQVGEGNSPLHF.

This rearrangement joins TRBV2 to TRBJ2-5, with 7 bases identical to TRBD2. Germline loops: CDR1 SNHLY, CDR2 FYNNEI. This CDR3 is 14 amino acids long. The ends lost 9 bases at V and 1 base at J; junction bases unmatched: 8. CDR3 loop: CARGGVSGQETQYF. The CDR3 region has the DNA TGTGCCAGGGGGGGGGTCTCTGGCCAAGAGACCCAGTACTTC.

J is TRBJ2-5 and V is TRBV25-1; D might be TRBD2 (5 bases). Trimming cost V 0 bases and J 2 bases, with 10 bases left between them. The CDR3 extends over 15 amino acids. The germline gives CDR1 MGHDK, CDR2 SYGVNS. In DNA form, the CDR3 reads TGTGCCAGCAGTGAATACACGGGGATACAAGAGACCCAGTACTTC. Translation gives CASSEYTGIQETQYF.

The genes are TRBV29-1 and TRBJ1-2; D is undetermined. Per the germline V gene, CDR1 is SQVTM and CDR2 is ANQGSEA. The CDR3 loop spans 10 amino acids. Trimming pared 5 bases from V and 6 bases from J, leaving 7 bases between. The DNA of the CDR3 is TGCAGCGTTTTTGGGAATGGCTACACCTTC. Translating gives CSVFGNGYTF.

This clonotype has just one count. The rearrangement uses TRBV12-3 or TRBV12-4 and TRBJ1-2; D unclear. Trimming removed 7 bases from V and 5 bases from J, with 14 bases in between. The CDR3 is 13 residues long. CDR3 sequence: CASTLSGNYGYTF. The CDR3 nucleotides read TGTGCCAGCACCTTATCGGGGAATTATGGCTACACCTTC.

The DNA of the CDR3 is TGTGCCAGCAGCATTGACAGGGGGTTGGTGACTAACTATGGCTACACCTTC. It specifies CASSIDRGLVTNYGYTF. This sequence joins TRBV11-2 and TRBJ1-2; 9 bases are a match to TRBD1. CDR1 and CDR2 (germline): SGHAT, FQNNGV. V gave up 5 bases and J gave up 0 bases; unmatched junction bases: 10. This CDR3 contains 17 residues.

The CDR3 region has the DNA TGTGCCAGTAGATCCAGGGCTACCTCATACAATGAGCAGTTCTTC. This gives the protein CASRSRATSYNEQFF. V gene TRBV19 combines with J gene TRBJ2-1, with D perhaps TRBD1 (5 bases). The germline CDR1 and CDR2 sequences are LNHDA and SQIVND (reference sequence). The CDR3 is 15 amino acids. The germline V and J ends were trimmed by 6 bases and 4 bases, with 16 bases remaining between them. The full variable domain, its missing parts supplied by reference TRBV19 and TRBJ2-1, is DGGITQSPKYLFRKEGQNVTLSCEQNLNHDAMYWYRQDPGQGLRLIYYSQIVNDFQKGDIAEGYSVSREKKESFPLTVTSAQKNPTAFYLCASRSRATSYNEQFFGPGTRLTVL.